This T cell receptor (beta chain) appears in the sequencing data of a study of shared clonotypes between healthy human individuals. The assay was immunoSEQ multiplex PCR, and TCRdb's table has in-frame clones only and misses some. The sample lists under 2.5 million clones, around 90% seen once, with approximately 0.4% in the top ten. Findings and caveats of the study: Estimated richness was generally greater in naive than memory subsets.

On this clone itself: Its specificity is unknown.

CDR1 is DFQATT, CDR2 SNEGSKA, per germline (reference sequence). Trimming stripped 3 bases from V and 5 bases from J, with 6 bases between. The CDR3 has 11 amino acids. The source of this sequence is a man between 18 and 35 years old in good health. Some clones in this sample may be carry-over from other donors' samples. Sequencing was done on a sample of naive CD4+ T cells from PBMCs. Subset in this sample: CD45RA+ positively selected. The chain is built from TRBV20-1 and TRBJ2-3; unclear D gene. CDR3 protein: CSASQEDTQYF. The CDR3 nucleotides are TGCAGTGCTAGCCAAGAAGATACGCAGTATTTT.